This note documents a single T cell receptor beta chain sequence. Many counts were recorded for this clonotype. Its cognate antigen has yet to be identified. Within one base of it there is no much larger clone, and no base qualities were kept. Stable Graves' hyperthyroidism was defined as the absence of progression to ophthalmopathy over 18 months of follow-up. The hyperthyroidism patients were between 18 and 65 years old and newly diagnosed, with a disease duration of less than 2 months. Patients with uncontrolled infections, other autoimmune diseases, pregnancy or lactation were excluded. Diagnoses were established on the basis of clinical symptoms, serum thyroxine and TRAb, thyroid ultrasound, and orbital computed tomography. Trizol reagent was used to extract total RNA, and RNA quality was then checked on an Agilent 2100 Bioanalyzer. This record comes from a study of T cells in Graves' hyperthyroidism and ophthalmopathy (dated by TCRdb to the late 2010s). About the investigation overall: To identify TCR V-J signatures that set the groups apart, the researchers used a discovery cohort of 100 patients, made up of under 50 with Graves' ophthalmopathy and 57 with stable Graves' hyperthyroidism. Whether ophthalmopathy could be predicted prospectively was tested in an independent validation cohort made up of under 20 hyperthyroidism patients plus 17 patients who later progressed to ophthalmopathy. The 100 discovery patients were randomly split 7:3 into training and test sets. In roughly six Graves' hyperthyroidism patients, the study also compared T-cell repertoires from thyroid tissue with T-cell repertoires from blood. After sampling, hyperthyroidism patients received methimazole starting at 30 mg daily, and ophthalmopathy patients received high-dose intravenous methylprednisolone. The paper describes TCR Vbeta CDR3 sequencing of 135 peripheral blood samples, made up of some 42 ophthalmopathy patients, around 78 hyperthyroidism patients and approximately 17 progressor patients. Overall results and qualifications from the work: Most expanded thyroid clonotypes (frequency above 0.001) were also detected in blood, a finding suggesting that blood repertoires may reflect thyroid immune responses. No statistical method was used to fix the sample size in advance, and group allocation was not hidden from the investigators. In cross-validation, a model built on a 13 V-J signature told ophthalmopathy apart from stable hyperthyroidism with approximately 90% sensitivity and roughly 83% specificity, and in testing the same model reached 80%/75%. In validation, progression to ophthalmopathy was predicted by the model with roughly 69% sensitivity and about 72% specificity, a median of roughly 6.4 months before onset.

The germline V gene yields SGHTA for CDR1 and FQGNSA for CDR2. The CDR3 spans 15 residues, from the cysteine through the phenylalanine. Only the CDR3 portion is preserved as DNA: 45 bases, with reading frame beginning at the first base. V sheds 5 bases and J sheds 4 bases, leaving 14 bases between their ends. The TCR beta CDR3 regions were amplified from RNA transcripts. The first round of RT-PCR for the TCR CDR3 was performed with the HTBI primer set and the Qiagen OneStep RT-PCR kit. Libraries were constructed in a second round of multiplex PCR, after which size selection and purification were carried out. Sequencing of the libraries was done on an Illumina HiSeq2000 using paired-end 100 bp reads. Per the authors' processing: SOAPnuke was used to process the raw data, throwing out any read that contained adapters or uncalled bases, had a mean Phred below 15, or lacked an exact constant-primer or identifier match. COPE v1.2.5 was used to merge the high-quality paired reads, and each unique nucleotide sequence was defined as a clonotype. MiTCR v1.1 was used to align the clonotypes against IMGT TRBV, TRBD and TRBJ reference segments. The analysis included only V-J combinations with a frequency above 0.0001, which together covered 98% to 99.2% of the repertoires. The TCS score was defined as the ratio of F50 (clonal expansion) to E x V (chaos), calculated using BLOSUM62-based TCRdist between CDR3 peptides within each V-J. Welch's t-statistics and random forest reduced roughly 540 V-J features to 13, which were used in a naive Bayes classifier (R e1071). The Morisita-Horn index was used to measure how similar the thyroid and blood repertoires were. TCRdb passed the public sequencing reads through fastp at Q25 and MiXCR, retaining productive beta sequences. Rows with a matching CDR3 protein are joined into one entry that keeps the most common DNA and genes. These V and J calls originate from TCRdb's pipeline instead of the authors' own analysis. For this sample the table gives 89,000 or so distinct CDR3 sequences, of which around 37% were detected only once. Roughly a tenth of the sample belongs to the ten largest clones.

The source is a young woman with Graves' hyperthyroidism. The chain uses TRBV7-2 and TRBJ1-4, with an unclear D gene assignment. The sequenced sample was peripheral blood or thyroid tissue (not recorded which). The CDR3 sequence is CASSGAMGFNEKLFF. The nucleotide sequence is TGTGCCAGCAGCGGAGCTATGGGGTTTAATGAAAAACTGTTTTTT. With all but the CDR3 taken from the reference TRBV7-2 and TRBJ1-4 genes, the full variable domain is: GAGVSQSPSNKVTEKGKDVELRCDPISGHTALYWYRQSLGQGLEFLIYFQGNSAPDKSGLPSDRFSAERTGGSVSTLTIQRTQQEDSAVYLCASSGAMGFNEKLFFGSGTQLSVL.